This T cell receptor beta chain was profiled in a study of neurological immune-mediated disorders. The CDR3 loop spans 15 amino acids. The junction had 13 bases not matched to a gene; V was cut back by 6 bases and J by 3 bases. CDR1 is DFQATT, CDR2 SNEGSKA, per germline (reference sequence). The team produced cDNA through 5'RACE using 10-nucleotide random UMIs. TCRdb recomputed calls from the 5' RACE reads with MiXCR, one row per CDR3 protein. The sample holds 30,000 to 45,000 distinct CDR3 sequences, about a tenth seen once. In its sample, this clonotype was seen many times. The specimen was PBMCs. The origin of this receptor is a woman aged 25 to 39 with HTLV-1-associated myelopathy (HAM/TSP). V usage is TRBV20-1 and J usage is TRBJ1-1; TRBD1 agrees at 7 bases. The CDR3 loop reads CSARTGSLKDTEAFF. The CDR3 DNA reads TGCAGTGCGCGGACAGGTTCACTGAAGGACACTGAAGCTTTCTTT.